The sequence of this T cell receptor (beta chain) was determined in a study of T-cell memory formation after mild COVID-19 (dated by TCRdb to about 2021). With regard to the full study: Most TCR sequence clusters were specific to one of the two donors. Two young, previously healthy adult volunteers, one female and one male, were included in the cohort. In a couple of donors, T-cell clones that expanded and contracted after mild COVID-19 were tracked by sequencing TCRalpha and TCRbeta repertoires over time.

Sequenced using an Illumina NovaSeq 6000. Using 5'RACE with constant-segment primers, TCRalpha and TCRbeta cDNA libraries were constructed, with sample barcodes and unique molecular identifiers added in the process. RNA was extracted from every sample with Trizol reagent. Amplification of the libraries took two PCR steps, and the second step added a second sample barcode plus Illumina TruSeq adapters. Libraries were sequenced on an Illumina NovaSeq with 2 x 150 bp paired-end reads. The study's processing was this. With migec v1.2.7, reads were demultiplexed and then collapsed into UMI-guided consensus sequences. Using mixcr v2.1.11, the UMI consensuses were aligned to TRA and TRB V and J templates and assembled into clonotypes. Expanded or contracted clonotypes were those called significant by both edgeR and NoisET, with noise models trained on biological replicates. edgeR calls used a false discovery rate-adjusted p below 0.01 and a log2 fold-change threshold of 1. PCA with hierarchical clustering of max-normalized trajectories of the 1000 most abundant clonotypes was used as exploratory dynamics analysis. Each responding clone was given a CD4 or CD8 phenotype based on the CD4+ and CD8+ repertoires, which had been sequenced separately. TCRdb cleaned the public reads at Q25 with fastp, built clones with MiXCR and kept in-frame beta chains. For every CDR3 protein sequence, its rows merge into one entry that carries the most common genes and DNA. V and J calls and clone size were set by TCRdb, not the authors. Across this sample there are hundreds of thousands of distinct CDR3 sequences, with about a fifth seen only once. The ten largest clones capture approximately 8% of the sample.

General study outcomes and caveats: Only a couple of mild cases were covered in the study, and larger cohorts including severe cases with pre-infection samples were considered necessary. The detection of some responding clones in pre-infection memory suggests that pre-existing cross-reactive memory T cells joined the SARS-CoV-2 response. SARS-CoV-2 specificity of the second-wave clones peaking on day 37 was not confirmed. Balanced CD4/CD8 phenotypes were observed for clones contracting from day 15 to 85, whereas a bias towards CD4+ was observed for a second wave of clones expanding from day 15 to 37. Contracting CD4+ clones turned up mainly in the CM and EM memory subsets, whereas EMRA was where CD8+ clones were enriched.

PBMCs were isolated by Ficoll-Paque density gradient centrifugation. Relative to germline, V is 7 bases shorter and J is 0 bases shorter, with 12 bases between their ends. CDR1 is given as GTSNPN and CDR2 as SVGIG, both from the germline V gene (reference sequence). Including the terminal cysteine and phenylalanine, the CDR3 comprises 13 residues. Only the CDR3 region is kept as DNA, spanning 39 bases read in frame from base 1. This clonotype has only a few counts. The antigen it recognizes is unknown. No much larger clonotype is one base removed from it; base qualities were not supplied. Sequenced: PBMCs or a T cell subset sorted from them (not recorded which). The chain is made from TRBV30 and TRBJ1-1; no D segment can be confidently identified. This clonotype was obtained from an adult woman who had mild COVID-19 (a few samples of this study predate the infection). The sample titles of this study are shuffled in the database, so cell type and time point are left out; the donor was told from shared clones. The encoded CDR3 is CALDTTVNTEAFF. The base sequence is TGTGCCTTAGACACGACGGTGAACACTGAAGCTTTCTTT.